This entry lists 18 T cell receptor beta chains sequenced from one sample in a study of cytomegalovirus exposure and HLA in healthy donors. PCR involved 60 Vbeta and 13 Jbeta primers. Measured with immunoSEQ multiplex PCR; TCRdb has only the in-frame clones, and not every one. The sample has 250,000 to 300,000 clones; about nine tenths are singletons. Sequencing input: PBMCs. These receptors came from a girl aged 2-15 years in good health and CMV-seronegative.

The count of this clone is one. The CDR3 region is CASSQQGYEQYF. CDR3 coding DNA: TGTGCCAGCAGCCAACAGGGCTACGAGCAGTACTTC. The rearrangement joins TRBV16 to TRBJ2-7; tentative D call: TRBD1 (5 bases). V lost 2 bases to trimming and J lost 3 bases, with 5 bases between them. The CDR3 runs to 12 residues. The V gene's germline CDR1 is KGHSY and CDR2 FQNENV.

The V and J genes are TRBV5-1 and TRBJ1-1, with D perhaps matching TRBD1 (5 bases). Trimming took off 5 bases at V and 0 bases at J, with 14 bases between the two ends. This CDR3 is 15 amino acids long. Germline V gene lookup returns CDR1 SGHRS and CDR2 YFSETQ. The CDR3 protein is CASRQVGGLNTEAFF. The CDR3 DNA reads TGCGCCAGCAGACAGGTTGGAGGGTTGAACACTGAAGCTTTCTTT.

This chain joins TRBV7-2 and TRBJ1-2; D perhaps matches TRBD1 (6 bases). V was pared by 4 bases and J by 5 bases, with 17 bases between. Germline-derived CDR1 and CDR2 are SGHTA and FQGNSA. The CDR3 covers 15 residues. Here the CDR3 reads CASSYGQFGYYGYTF. The DNA of the CDR3 is TGTGCCAGCAGCTACGGACAGTTCGGTTATTATGGCTACACCTTC.

The rearrangement uses TRBV10-3 and TRBJ1-1; no reliable D call. Germline-derived CDR1 and CDR2 are ENHRY and SYGVKD. Trimming cost V 5 bases and J 1 base, with 8 bases left between them. The CDR3 runs 13 residues. The CDR3 protein is CAISYGGNTEAFF. Written as DNA, the CDR3 is TGTGCCATCAGTTACGGTGGGAACACTGAAGCTTTCTTT.

In its sample, this clone was seen once. The CDR3 is CASSPAGGFYEQYF. CDR3 DNA sequence: TGTGCCAGCAGCCCGGCGGGAGGGTTCTACGAGCAGTACTTC. The chain couples TRBV27 to TRBJ2-7; 9 bases map to TRBD2. The V segment lost 6 bases and the J segment 3 bases; nucleotides outside the gene matches: 6. The CDR3 has 14 residues. Germline loops: CDR1 MNHEY, CDR2 SMNVEV (reference sequence).

The V and J genes are TRBV10-1 and TRBJ2-3; 7 bases line up with TRBD2. The CDR3 runs to 14 residues. J lost 4 bases, V lost 4 bases, and 5 bases had no gene match. CDR1 is WNHNN, CDR2 SYGVQD, per germline (reference sequence). DNA for the CDR3: TGCGCCAGCAGTGGGACTAGAGATTCAGATACGCAGTATTTT. Translated: CASSGTRDSDTQYF.

V and J are TRBV28 and TRBJ1-5; 9 bases align to TRBD1. The CDR3 loop spans 15 amino acids. After removal of 3 bases from V and 6 bases from J, the junction contained 6 bases not matched to a gene. Germline V gene lookup returns CDR1 MDHEN and CDR2 SYDVKM. This chain's CDR3 is CASSFWDREVQPQHF. The CDR3, as DNA: TGTGCCAGCAGTTTCTGGGACAGGGAGGTTCAGCCCCAGCATTTT.

This sequence joins TRBV5-1 and TRBJ2-7; TRBD1 aligns across 12 bases. Germline V CDR1 and CDR2: SGHRS, YFSETQ. J was trimmed by 6 bases and V by 4 bases; bases with no gene match: 8. The CDR3 spans 15 residues. The CDR3 loop reads CASSGTGGLFREQYF. CDR3 bases: TGCGCCAGCAGCGGGACAGGGGGCCTCTTTCGCGAGCAGTACTTC.

This chain connects TRBV7-9 to TRBJ1-4; TRBD1 is a possible D gene (6 bases). CDR1 is SEHNR, CDR2 FQNEAQ, per germline (reference sequence). The V end was cut by 6 bases, the J end by 4 bases, with 12 bases between. This CDR3 comprises 14 residues. DNA of the CDR3: TGTGCCAGCAGTTACGGGACAAGTAATGAAAAACTGTTTTTT. It encodes CASSYGTSNEKLFF. Together with reference TRBV7-9 and TRBJ1-4, the CDR3 gives the full variable domain: DTGVSQNPRHKITKRGQNVTFRCDPISEHNRLYWYRQTLGQGPEFLTYFQNEAQLEKSRLLSDRFSAERPKGSFSTLEIQRTEQGDSAMYLCASSYGTSNEKLFFGSGTQLSVL.

This chain joins TRBV6-1 and TRBJ1-2; 8 positions agree with TRBD1. Germline CDR1 reads MNHNS; CDR2 reads SASEGT. This CDR3 region has 14 residues. The junction had 10 bases not matched to a gene; V was cut back by 10 bases and J by 3 bases. The CDR3 sequence: CATAGTGYYYGYTF. The CDR3 nucleotides are TGTGCCACAGCCGGGACAGGATACTACTATGGCTACACCTTC.

To note about this clone: The sample has other DNA sequences that encode this CDR3 too. The chain carries TRBV5-6 and TRBJ2-3; possible D gene TRBD2, 6 bases. The germline gives CDR1 SGHDT, CDR2 YYEEEE. The CDR3 length is 12 residues. Deletions cut 4 bases from V and 6 bases from J, with 9 bases between. CDR3 sequence: CASSPGRDTQYF. The CDR3 nucleotides are TGTGCCAGCAGCCCAGGGAGGGATACGCAGTATTTT.

The chain joins TRBV20-1 to TRBJ2-7; D perhaps matches TRBD2 (5 bases). Trimming stripped 6 bases from V and 2 bases from J, with 8 bases between. Germline CDR1 and CDR2: DFQATT and SNEGSKA (reference sequence). The CDR3 spans 11 residues. Here the CDR3 DNA reads TGCAGTGCAATGGAGGCCTACGAGCAGTACTTC. This sequence encodes CSAMEAYEQYF.

The V and J genes are TRBV30 and TRBJ1-5; perhaps TRBD1 as D (5 bases). V was trimmed by 0 bases and J by 2 bases, leaving 8 bases between them. Germline CDR1 and CDR2: GTSNPN and SVGIG (reference sequence). The CDR3 extends over 14 amino acids. Here the CDR3 DNA reads TGTGCCTGGAGTGTTTCAGGGCGCAATCAGCCCCAGCATTTT. Amino acid sequence: CAWSVSGRNQPQHF.

The rearrangement links TRBV6-5 to TRBJ2-5; D gene unclear. V dropped 6 bases and J dropped 1 base, with 12 bases sitting between them. The CDR3 runs to 14 residues. From germline, CDR1 is MNHEY and CDR2 SVGAGI. The CDR3 DNA reads as TGTGCCAGCAGCCAGAGGTCCGCCCAAGAGACCCAGTACTTC. This sequence encodes CASSQRSAQETQYF.

The chain combines TRBV20-1 with TRBJ2-2; D not certain. Trimming left V 4 bases short and J 5 bases short, with 5 bases between. The CDR3 covers 11 residues. Germline CDR1 and CDR2: DFQATT and SNEGSKA (reference sequence). The CDR3 sequence: CSAKSTGELFF. The CDR3 region has the DNA TGCAGTGCTAAGAGTACCGGGGAGCTGTTTTTT.

The chain is built from TRBV25-1 and TRBJ2-1, with TRBD2 identical over 7 bases. The CDR3 is 15 amino acids. From germline, CDR1 is MGHDK and CDR2 SYGVNS. V was clipped by 4 bases and J by 7 bases; unmatched bases: 10. The CDR3 is CASSVAGRKWNEQFF. As DNA, the CDR3 is TGTGCCAGCAGTGTAGCGGGCCGAAAATGGAATGAGCAGTTCTTC.

The gene calls are TRBV15 and TRBJ2-2; 7 bases map to TRBD2. Germline CDR1 reads LNHNV; CDR2 reads YYDKDF (reference sequence). The CDR3 extends over 15 amino acids. Germline trimming cut 6 bases from V and 4 bases from J; bases unmatched to any gene: 8. The CDR3 DNA reads TGTGCCACCAGACAAGTGGGGGGGGTCACCGGGGAGCTGTTTTTT. It is translated as CATRQVGGVTGELFF.

The J gene is TRBJ2-3, the V gene TRBV5-1; 7 bases are shared with TRBD1. J gave up 4 bases and V 4 bases, and 9 bases lay outside the gene matches. Germline CDR1 SGHRS, CDR2 YFSETQ. This CDR3 contains 15 residues. The CDR3 protein is CASSPTGTAPDTQYF. In nucleotides, the CDR3 is TGCGCCAGCAGCCCCACCGGGACAGCCCCAGATACGCAGTATTTT.